This T cell receptor beta chain was captured by sequencing in a study of early T cells in non-severe SARS-CoV-2 infection. The overall study: The sequenced material was bulk RNA from unsorted whole blood, and its chains were unpaired. Regarding the study as a whole: VDJdb-based matching was biased toward anti-spike CD8 responses and missed private and CD4 specificities.

Regarding this clonotype: The antigen is unknown.

The J segment lost 12 bases and the V segment lost 4 bases, leaving 6 bases of the junction unmatched. Germline V gene sequence: CDR1 MNHEY, CDR2 SMNVEV (reference sequence). This CDR3 comprises 13 residues. Individual cDNA molecules were tagged with unique molecular identifiers. MiXCR, applied by TCRdb to the 5' RACE reads, yields one record per CDR3 protein. The sample lists 98,000 or so distinct CDR3 sequences, 9.5% to 12% occurring once. The specimen sequenced was whole blood. This chain connects TRBV27 to TRBJ2-1, with 10 bases identical to TRBD1. The sequence derives from an adult who was a healthcare worker with PCR-confirmed SARS-CoV-2 infection or an uninfected control (not recorded which). The CDR3 here is CASSSSRDRGQFF. CDR3 bases: TGTGCCAGCAGTTCCTCCAGGGACAGGGGGCAGTTCTTC.